Following are 17 T cell receptor beta chains from one sample sequenced in a study of shared clonotypes between healthy human individuals. Clones were read by immunoSEQ multiplex PCR, and TCRdb kept only the in-frame ones, dropping some. The data show about 670,000 clones, with approximately 75% seen just once and approximately 2% held by the top ten. Input material: memory CD4+ T cells sorted from blood. Described subset: CD45RA-negative fraction. The receptor set was obtained from a woman aged 25 to 39 in good health.

CDR3 sequence (DNA): TGTGCCAGCAGTTCCGACGGGTACGAGCAGTACTTC. Residues: CASSSDGYEQYF. The chain employs TRBV9 and TRBJ2-7; D remains unclear. The ends were cut back, 5 bases at V and 4 bases at J, with 10 bases in the middle. The CDR3 sequence is 12 residues long. Germline V gene sequence: CDR1 SGDLS, CDR2 YYNGEE.

The chain combines TRBV27 with TRBJ2-4; perhaps TRBD2 as D (6 bases). The CDR3 consists of 18 residues. The germline V gene encodes CDR1 MNHEY and CDR2 SMNVEV (reference sequence). Trimming shortened V by 8 bases and J by 0 bases, and 23 bases separated the two germline ends. The CDR3 spells CASCWGGFGELAKNIQYF. Written as DNA, the CDR3 is TGTGCCAGCTGCTGGGGAGGTTTTGGGGAATTAGCCAAAAACATTCAGTACTTC.

The chain has TRBV30 and TRBJ1-2; unclear D gene. Trimming pared 1 base from V and 4 bases from J, leaving 16 bases between. The V gene's germline CDR1 is GTSNPN and CDR2 SVGIG (reference sequence). The CDR3 has 15 amino acids. The CDR3 spells CAWSGGGHTPYGYTF. CDR3 in DNA: TGTGCCTGGAGTGGGGGTGGTCATACTCCCTATGGCTACACCTTC. Supplemented by reference TRBV30 and TRBJ1-2, the full variable domain reads SQTIHQWPATLVQPVGSPLSLECTVEGTSNPNLYWYRQAAGRGLQLLFYSVGIGQISSEVPQNLSASRPQDRQFILSSKKLLLSDSGFYLCAWSGGGHTPYGYTFGSGTRLTVV.

The chain carries TRBV5-6 and TRBJ2-7; 7 bases fit TRBD1. This CDR3 has 15 residues. CDR1 is SGHDT and CDR2 is YYEEEE in the germline V gene. Trimming removed 5 bases from V and 1 base from J; junction bases left unmatched: 9. The CDR3 is CASSTWDSASYEQYF. The CDR3 DNA is TGTGCCAGCAGTACTTGGGACAGTGCGTCCTACGAGCAGTACTTC.

V and J are TRBV5-1 and TRBJ2-7, with TRBD2 matching 10 bases. Germline V gene sequence: CDR1 SGHRS, CDR2 YFSETQ. With V trimmed by 5 bases and J by 4 bases, 3 bases remained unmatched. The CDR3 sequence is 13 residues long. The DNA for the CDR3 is TGCGCCAGCAGACTGACTAGCGGGTACGAGCAGTACTTC. It translates to CASRLTSGYEQYF.

The rearrangement joins TRBV2 to TRBJ2-7; tentatively, D is TRBD2 (5 bases). The CDR3 length is 15 residues. Germline V gives CDR1 SNHLY, CDR2 FYNNEI. Trimming removed 2 bases at V and 2 bases at J, with 13 bases between. The CDR3 region is CASSELNPGTYEQYF. The DNA of the CDR3 is TGTGCCAGCAGTGAATTGAACCCGGGGACCTACGAGCAGTACTTC.

The chain has TRBV5-4 and TRBJ2-5, with TRBD2 identical over 12 bases. V lost 2 bases, J lost 4 bases, and 0 bases stayed unmatched. The length of the CDR3 is 14 residues. Germline V gene data show CDR1 as SGHNT and CDR2 as YYREEE (reference sequence). The CDR3 sequence: CASSLLAGGETQYF. CDR3 nucleotide sequence: TGTGCCAGCAGCTTACTAGCGGGAGGAGAGACCCAGTACTTC. The full variable domain, completed using reference TRBV5-4 and TRBJ2-5, is ETGVTQSPTHLIKTRGQQVTLRCSSQSGHNTVSWYQQALGQGPQFIFQYYREEENGRGNFPPRFSGLQFPNYSSELNVNALELDDSALYLCASSLLAGGETQYFGPGTRLLVL.

The chain links TRBV27 to TRBJ2-2; TRBD1 agrees at 7 bases. Germline values: CDR1 MNHEY, CDR2 SMNVEV (reference sequence). This CDR3 is 14 amino acids long. With 8 bases clipped from V and 1 base from J, the junction kept 4 bases outside the gene matches. The CDR3 is CASVGQRNTGELFF. Written as DNA, the CDR3 is TGTGCCAGCGTGGGACAGAGGAACACCGGGGAGCTGTTTTTT.

The J gene is TRBJ2-1, the V gene TRBV5-1; TRBD2 matches 11 bases. There are 14 residues in the CDR3. Germline V gives CDR1 SGHRS, CDR2 YFSETQ. V gave up 0 bases and J gave up 11 bases; unmatched junction bases: 4. The CDR3 DNA sequence: TGCGCCAGCAGCTTGGGACTAGCGGGATCACAGCAGTTCTTC. Protein sequence: CASSLGLAGSQQFF.

The rearrangement joins TRBV2 to TRBJ2-7, with D possibly called TRBD1 or TRBD2 (5 bases each). Germline loops: CDR1 SNHLY, CDR2 FYNNEI. V was pared by 9 bases and J by 0 bases, with 18 bases between. The length of the CDR3 is 15 residues. CDR3 loop: CASNSGTVSSYEQYF. CDR3 bases: TGTGCCAGTAATTCCGGGACGGTGAGCTCCTACGAGCAGTACTTC.

This clone was seen only once. The chain employs TRBV2 and TRBJ2-4; D is possibly TRBD1 (5 bases). The V end was cut by 6 bases, the J end by 8 bases, with 11 bases between. The CDR3 runs to 12 residues. Germline V gene data show CDR1 as SNHLY and CDR2 as FYNNEI. The CDR3 DNA reads TGTGCCAGCAGCTTACAAGGGGACATTCAGTACTTC. Amino acid sequence: CASSLQGDIQYF.

V is TRBV28 and J is TRBJ1-5; D is unclear. The CDR3 sequence is 14 residues long. Germline V gene lookup returns CDR1 MDHEN and CDR2 SYDVKM. Trimming removed 6 bases from V and 8 bases from J, with 17 bases in between. The CDR3 spells CASSRRTIRKPQHF. The CDR3 region has the DNA TGTGCCAGCAGCCGGAGGACCATACGGAAGCCCCAGCATTTT.

The genes are TRBV28 and TRBJ2-3; D remains ambiguous. CDR3 length: 11 residues. Germline-derived CDR1 and CDR2 are MDHEN and SYDVKM. V was trimmed by 10 bases and J by 8 bases, leaving 13 bases between them. The CDR3 region is CATTQMCTQYF. The CDR3 DNA reads as TGTGCCACTACACAAATGTGTACGCAGTATTTT. Complete variable domain (other parts from reference TRBV28 and TRBJ2-3): DVKVTQSSRYLVKRTGEKVFLECVQDMDHENMFWYRQDPGLGLRLIYFSYDVKMKEKGDIPEGYSVSREKKERFSLILESASTNQTSMYLCATTQMCTQYFGPGTRLTVL.

The count of this clone is one. The V and J genes are TRBV5-6 and TRBJ2-7, with D possibly called TRBD1 or TRBD2 (5 bases each). The CDR3 runs 16 residues. V lost 4 bases and J lost 4, with 21 bases in between. Per the germline V gene, CDR1 is SGHDT and CDR2 is YYEEEE. The CDR3 loop reads CASSNWAGTGIYEQYF. As DNA, the CDR3 is TGTGCCAGCAGCAACTGGGCTGGGACGGGGATTTACGAGCAGTACTTC.

This clone appeared once. This may arise from a read error, as a much more abundant clone is one base away. The chain joins TRBV6-5 to TRBJ2-1, with D unresolved. The CDR3 is made up of 11 amino acids. Trimming shortened V by 5 bases and J by 5 bases, and 4 bases separated the two germline ends. Germline V lookup: CDR1 MNHEY, CDR2 SVGAGI. CDR3 nucleotide sequence: TGTGCCAGCAGTGACCACAATGAGCAGTTCTTC. This gives the protein CASSDHNEQFF.

Details on this clone: The same CDR3 can be traced to other DNA sequences in this sample. CDR3 bases: TGTGCCAGCAGTTCAGGGCAGGGGTGGAACATTCAGTACTTC. This translates into CASSSGQGWNIQYF. The rearrangement links TRBV27 to TRBJ2-4, with TRBD1 as a possible D gene (6 bases). The V gene's germline CDR1 is MNHEY and CDR2 SMNVEV (reference sequence). The CDR3 covers 14 residues. The V and J ends lost 4 bases and 7 bases respectively, with 14 bases between them.

This clone came up a few times. This rearrangement joins TRBV19 to TRBJ2-3; no reliable D call. Germline lookup yields CDR1 LNHDA and CDR2 SQIVND (reference sequence). There are 14 residues in the CDR3. V gave up 7 bases and J gave up 5 bases, with 16 bases separating them. CDR3 DNA sequence: TGTGCCAGTACACAAGCGAACACGGGAGATACGCAGTATTTT. Residues: CASTQANTGDTQYF.